Below are 30 T cell receptor beta chains sequenced from a single sample in a study of cytomegalovirus exposure and HLA in healthy donors. PCR was performed using 60 Vbeta and 13 Jbeta primers. Method: immunoSEQ multiplex PCR; TCRdb's copy keeps in-frame clones and lacks some. The table includes roughly 180,000 clones, approximately 84% detected once. Sequences were obtained from PBMCs. These receptors all come from a female donor in good health and CMV-seronegative.

The chain couples TRBV7-9 to TRBJ1-3, with D unresolved. There are 15 residues in the CDR3. Trimming shortened V by 1 base and J by 0 bases, and 7 bases separated the two germline ends. Germline V CDR1 and CDR2: SEHNR, FQNEAQ (reference sequence). CDR3: CASSLEASSGNTIYF. The CDR3 coding sequence is TGTGCCAGCAGCTTAGAGGCTAGCTCTGGAAACACCATATATTTT.

This clone turned up a few times. V usage is TRBV6-1 and J usage is TRBJ1-3; 7 nucleotides match TRBD1. The ends lost 5 bases at V and 2 bases at J; junction bases unmatched: 6. The CDR3 is made up of 15 amino acids. Per the germline V gene, CDR1 is MNHNS and CDR2 is SASEGT. The CDR3 here is CASSQTGFAGNTIYF. CDR3 sequence (DNA): TGTGCCAGCAGTCAGACAGGGTTTGCTGGAAACACCATATATTTT.

Comment on this clone: The junction and the germline gene differ at one end; a read error may be behind it. The sample has other DNA sequences that encode this CDR3 too. The chain recombines TRBV5-1 with TRBJ1-4, with D possibly matching TRBD1 (6 bases). The germline CDR1 and CDR2 sequences are SGHRS and YFSETQ. The CDR3 is 15 residues long. This chain's CDR3 is CASSLNSGVNEKLFF. The CDR3 DNA follows: TGTGCCAGCAGCTTAAACTCAGGGGTTAATGAAAAACTGTTTTTT.

The chain links TRBV27 to TRBJ2-7, with 9 bases matching TRBD1. Germline assignment: CDR1 MNHEY and CDR2 SMNVEV (reference sequence). V gave up 5 bases and J gave up 3 bases; unmatched junction bases: 8. The CDR3 totals 15 residues. CDR3 nucleotides: TGTGCCAGCAGTGCCCCGGGACAGGGTATCTACGAGCAGTACTTC. This gives the protein CASSAPGQGIYEQYF.

This clone was observed a few times. The chain combines TRBV5-1 with TRBJ1-4, with 11 bases lining up with TRBD1. This CDR3 comprises 15 residues. V lost 0 bases and J lost 8; bases outside the gene matches: 3. Per the germline V gene, CDR1 is SGHRS and CDR2 is YFSETQ. Here the CDR3 reads CASSLAGTGGEKLFF. The CDR3 DNA is TGCGCCAGCAGCTTGGCCGGGACAGGGGGGGAAAAACTGTTTTTT.

The chain combines TRBV7-2 with TRBJ1-1; D unclear. The CDR3 is 15 amino acids. V was shortened by 4 bases and J by 0 bases, with 12 bases between the two germline ends. CDR1 SGHTA and CDR2 FQGNSA come from the germline V gene. CDR3 sequence: CASSSELLMNTEAFF. The CDR3, as DNA: TGTGCCAGCAGCTCAGAATTATTGATGAACACTGAAGCTTTCTTT.

This sequence joins TRBV2 and TRBJ2-1, with TRBD2 matching 11 bases. V was clipped by 5 bases and J by 6 bases; unmatched bases: 9. The germline gives CDR1 SNHLY, CDR2 FYNNEI. The CDR3 runs 16 residues. CDR3 coding DNA: TGTGCCAGCAGTTCATTAGCGGGAGGGCCTGTCAATGAGCAGTTCTTC. It encodes CASSSLAGGPVNEQFF.

The chain uses TRBV6-7 and TRBJ2-5, with 7 bases aligning to TRBD2. TRBV6-7 is designated an ORF whose function remains uncertain. The CDR3 sequence is 16 residues long. After removal of 0 bases from V and 2 bases from J, the junction contained 6 bases not matched to a gene. CDR3 DNA sequence: TGTGCCAGCAGTTACTCGAGGGAGGGCGGTCAAGAGACCCAGTACTTC. This encodes CASSYSREGGQETQYF.

The genes are TRBV5-4 and TRBJ1-5; D is possibly TRBD1 (6 bases). V was shortened by 3 bases and J by 1 base, with 11 bases between the two germline ends. This CDR3 contains 15 residues. Germline CDR1 SGHNT, CDR2 YYREEE (reference sequence). CDR3 DNA sequence: TGTGCCAGCAGCTCGGGGGGCGACAGCAATCAGCCCCAGCATTTT. It specifies CASSSGGDSNQPQHF.

The chain has TRBV28 and TRBJ2-1, with 10 bases identical to TRBD1. Trimming cost V 5 bases and J 8 bases; bases outside gene matches: 9. The CDR3 contains 15 residues. CDR1 is MDHEN, CDR2 SYDVKM, per germline. CDR3 DNA sequence: TGTGCCAGCAGTCGCAGGGACAGGGGTGGCGATGAGCAGTTCTTC. Protein: CASSRRDRGGDEQFF.

This clone was found once. Sequence at one end of the junction differs from germline and may be a read error. The rearrangement uses TRBV2 and TRBJ2-7, with D unclear. Germline V gene sequence: CDR1 SNHLY, CDR2 FYNNEI. This CDR3 is built from 15 residues. The chain's CDR3 is CASREGNSHDYEQYF. The CDR3 coding sequence is TGTGCCAGCAGGGAAGGGAACAGTCATGACTACGAGCAGTACTTC.

This chain connects TRBV19 to TRBJ2-5; 13 nucleotides align to TRBD2. The CDR3 runs 16 residues. V lost 1 base and J lost 2; bases outside the gene matches: 1. The germline gives CDR1 LNHDA, CDR2 SQIVND (reference sequence). The CDR3 coding sequence is TGTGCCAGTAGTATAGGGGGACTAGCGGGACAAGAGACCCAGTACTTC. Translating gives CASSIGGLAGQETQYF.

The chain joins TRBV27 to TRBJ1-1, with D possibly matching TRBD1 (5 bases). Germline CDR1 reads MNHEY; CDR2 reads SMNVEV (reference sequence). V was shortened by 5 bases and J by 0 bases, with 13 bases between the two germline ends. This CDR3 is built from 15 residues. CDR3 protein: CASSPPPGMNTEAFF. DNA for the CDR3: TGTGCCAGCAGTCCCCCCCCAGGGATGAACACTGAAGCTTTCTTT.

The chain links TRBV7-2 to TRBJ1-2, with a weak D call TRBD1 (5 bases). Per germline, CDR1 SGHTA and CDR2 FQGNSA. Trimming took 1 base from V and 6 from J, leaving 15 bases between them. CDR3 length: 15 residues. The CDR3 loop is CASSLGQSPEDGYTF. CDR3 in DNA: TGTGCCAGCAGCTTAGGACAGTCACCCGAGGATGGCTACACCTTC.

The rearrangement links TRBV5-1 to TRBJ2-4; TRBD1 agrees at 11 bases. CDR1 is SGHRS and CDR2 is YFSETQ in the germline V gene. V trimming: 3 bases; J trimming: 5 bases; junction bases outside the gene matches: 4. The CDR3 length is 15 residues. The CDR3 protein is CASSWTGGRENIQYF. In DNA, the CDR3 is TGCGCCAGCAGCTGGACAGGGGGCAGGGAAAACATTCAGTACTTC.

This chain uses TRBV9 with TRBJ2-3; 12 bases match TRBD2. Germline V gene lookup returns CDR1 SGDLS and CDR2 YYNGEE. Trimming took 3 bases from V and 3 from J; bases not matched to a gene: 2. The CDR3 runs to 15 residues. The CDR3 sequence: CASSEGTSGTDTQYF. The CDR3, as DNA: TGTGCCAGCAGCGAGGGGACTAGCGGGACAGATACGCAGTATTTT.

For this clone: The junction differs from germline at one of its ends, possibly a read error. The J gene is TRBJ2-1, the V gene TRBV6-5, with 11 positions matching TRBD2. Germline V gene sequence: CDR1 MNHEY, CDR2 SVGAGI. This CDR3 is 16 amino acids long. The CDR3 reads CASSYLNSGRANERFF. The CDR3 coding sequence is TGTGCCAGCAGTTACTTAAATAGCGGGAGGGCCAATGAGCGGTTCTTC.

This clone was detected once. One end of the junction fails to match germline, which may point to a read error. CDR3 loop: CAGSFPIDTPATNEKLFF. Written as DNA, the CDR3 is TGTGCCGGCAGTTTCCCGATCGACACACCCGCAACTAATGAAAAACTGTTTTTT. The chain couples TRBV28 to TRBJ1-4; no definite D call. This CDR3 comprises 18 residues. CDR1 MDHEN and CDR2 SYDVKM come from the germline V gene.

V is TRBV15 and J is TRBJ1-1; TRBD1 is a possible D gene (5 bases). The CDR3 extends over 12 amino acids. The V gene's germline CDR1 is LNHNV and CDR2 YYDKDF (reference sequence). The V end was cut by 3 bases, the J end by 11 bases, with 13 bases between. CDR3 protein: CATSRVQGFAFF. The CDR3 DNA follows: TGTGCCACCAGCAGGGTGCAGGGTTTTGCTTTCTTT.

Note on this clone: One end of the junction does not line up with germline, which may come from a read error. CDR3 region: CASSPDLTGPGEQYF. Written as DNA, the CDR3 is TGTGCTAGCAGCCCCGACTTGACAGGGCCGGGCGAGCAGTACTTC. The rearrangement joins TRBV7-7 to TRBJ2-7; TRBD1 agrees at 7 bases. The CDR3 is 15 residues long. The germline CDR1 and CDR2 sequences are SSHAT and FNYEAQ (reference sequence).

V usage is TRBV6-5 and J usage is TRBJ2-7, with 7 bases fitting TRBD2. V gave up 2 bases and J gave up 7 bases; unmatched junction bases: 8. There are 14 residues in the CDR3. The germline V gene encodes CDR1 MNHEY and CDR2 SVGAGI. CDR3 in amino acids: CASSYRSWGGEQYF. CDR3 DNA sequence: TGTGCCAGCAGTTACCGGTCGTGGGGGGGGGAGCAGTACTTC.

This sequence joins TRBV28 and TRBJ1-5, with D unresolved. V lost 7 bases to trimming and J lost 3 bases, with 13 bases between them. CDR3 length: 14 amino acids. Per the germline V gene, CDR1 is MDHEN and CDR2 is SYDVKM. The CDR3 here is CASTPGGSNQPQHF. The CDR3 DNA sequence: TGTGCCAGCACCCCGGGAGGTTCCAATCAGCCCCAGCATTTT.

This clone was found a few times. V usage is TRBV5-5 and J usage is TRBJ2-7; 7 bases match TRBD1. CDR1 is SGHKS, CDR2 YYEKEE, per germline (reference sequence). There are 15 residues in the CDR3. Trimming cost V 0 bases and J 3 bases; bases outside gene matches: 6. The chain's CDR3 is CASSLGGDRIYEQYF. In nucleotides, the CDR3 is TGTGCCAGCAGCTTGGGAGGGGACAGAATCTACGAGCAGTACTTC.

This clone turned up a few times. The chain carries TRBV11-3 and TRBJ2-2; perhaps TRBD1 as D (5 bases). The germline V and J ends were trimmed by 5 bases and 7 bases, with 11 bases remaining between them. The CDR3 length is 13 residues. Germline V gene sequence: CDR1 SGHNT, CDR2 YENEEA. Here the CDR3 DNA reads TGTGCCAGCAGCGCCAGGGTGTACGGGGAGCTGTTTTTT. Its protein product is CASSARVYGELFF.

The sample holds one count of this clone. This chain links TRBV7-2 with TRBJ2-2, with D tentatively TRBD1 (6 bases). V was trimmed by 6 bases and J by 5 bases, leaving 13 bases between them. Germline V gives CDR1 SGHTA, CDR2 FQGNSA. The CDR3 is 14 residues long. DNA of the CDR3: TGTGCCAGCAGGGGTACAGGGATTACCGGGGAGCTGTTTTTT. It yields the protein CASRGTGITGELFF.

This clone has just a few counts. The chain joins TRBV14 to TRBJ1-1, with 10 nucleotides matching TRBD1. This CDR3 is 15 amino acids long. Trimming removed 2 bases from V and 3 bases from J; junction bases left unmatched: 3. CDR1 and CDR2 (germline): SGHDN, FVKESK. This CDR3 is CASSQRQGAHTEAFF. As DNA, the CDR3 is TGTGCCAGCAGCCAAAGACAGGGGGCGCACACTGAAGCTTTCTTT.

The chain combines TRBV6-6 with TRBJ2-3; 7 bases agree with TRBD2. Germline V lookup: CDR1 MNHNY, CDR2 SVGAGI (reference sequence). This CDR3 is built from 16 residues. The junction had 5 bases not matched to a gene; V was cut back by 0 bases and J by 2 bases. CDR3 sequence (DNA): TGTGCCAGCAGTTACTCGGCGCGGGGGTACACAGATACGCAGTATTTT. Its translation is CASSYSARGYTDTQYF.

The genes are TRBV5-5 and TRBJ2-7; 10 positions match TRBD2. CDR3 size: 17 residues. From germline, CDR1 is SGHKS and CDR2 YYEKEE (reference sequence). V lost 4 bases and J lost 0; bases outside the gene matches: 10. CDR3 sequence: CASSPPTLAGVSYEQYF. In DNA form, the CDR3 reads TGTGCCAGCAGCCCACCTACGCTAGCGGGGGTCTCCTACGAGCAGTACTTC.

V is TRBV6-5 and J is TRBJ2-1; tentative D call: TRBD2 (6 bases). V was shortened by 2 bases and J by 10 bases, with 15 bases between the two germline ends. CDR1 and CDR2 (germline): MNHEY, SVGAGI. The CDR3 has 14 amino acids. The CDR3 DNA reads as TGTGCCAGCAGTTACCTAGGACCTGGGAGGGAGCAGTTCTTC. Encoded protein: CASSYLGPGREQFF.

V and J are TRBV15 and TRBJ1-5; 8 nucleotides agree with TRBD1. The V gene end was trimmed by 5 bases and the J gene end by 0 bases; junction bases not matched to a gene: 12. Germline-derived CDR1 and CDR2 are LNHNV and YYDKDF (reference sequence). There are 18 residues in the CDR3. The CDR3 DNA reads as TGTGCCACCAGCCCTCCTTCGACAGGGGCCTATAGCAATCAGCCCCAGCATTTT. This gives the protein CATSPPSTGAYSNQPQHF.